This T cell receptor beta chain comes out of a study of cytomegalovirus exposure and HLA in healthy donors. Overall study: It was reported in a later analysis that the same platform had been used for the 100 to 150 validation repertoires as for the approximately 700 first-cohort repertoires. Findings and limits, study-wide: Through in vitro validation, three CMV-associated chains were shown to be specific for CMV antigens. Reports described diagnosis of cytomegalovirus status by the classifier as highly specific and sensitive. Generally TCR sequences proved uncommon, though certain public TCRs appeared in numerous donors.

The CDR3 sequence is 16 residues long. Looked up from germline, CDR1 is MNHNY and CDR2 is SVGAGI (reference sequence). V lost 0 bases and J 6 bases, leaving 14 bases between the germline ends. TCRdb keeps only in-frame clones here, not all; method: immunoSEQ multiplex PCR. The sample has 150,000 to 200,000 clones, roughly 91% seen once. Notes on this clone: Its target is not known.

The chain couples TRBV6-6 to TRBJ1-4; maybe TRBD1 (6 bases). This sequence originates from a man aged 18 to 29 in good health and CMV-seronegative. Sequencing was performed on PBMCs. DNA of the CDR3: TGTGCCAGCAGTTACTCGAGTCAGGGGTTTTATGAAAAACTGTTTTTT. This gives the protein CASSYSSQGFYEKLFF.